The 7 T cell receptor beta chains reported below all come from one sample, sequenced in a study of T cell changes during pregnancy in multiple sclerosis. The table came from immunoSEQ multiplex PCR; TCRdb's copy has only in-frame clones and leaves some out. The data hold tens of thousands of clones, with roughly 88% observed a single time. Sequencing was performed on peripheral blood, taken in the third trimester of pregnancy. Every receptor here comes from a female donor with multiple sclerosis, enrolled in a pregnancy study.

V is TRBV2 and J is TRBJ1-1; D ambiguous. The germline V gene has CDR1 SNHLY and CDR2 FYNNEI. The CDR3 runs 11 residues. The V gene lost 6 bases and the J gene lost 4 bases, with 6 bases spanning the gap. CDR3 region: CASSPVTEAFF. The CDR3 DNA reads TGTGCCAGCAGCCCGGTCACTGAAGCTTTCTTT.

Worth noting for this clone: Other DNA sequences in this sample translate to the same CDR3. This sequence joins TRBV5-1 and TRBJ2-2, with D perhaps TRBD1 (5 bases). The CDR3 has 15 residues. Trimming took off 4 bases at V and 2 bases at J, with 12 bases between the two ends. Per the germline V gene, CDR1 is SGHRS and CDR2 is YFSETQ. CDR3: CASSPLQGNTGELFF. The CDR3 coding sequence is TGCGCCAGCAGCCCCCTGCAGGGCAACACCGGGGAGCTGTTTTTT.

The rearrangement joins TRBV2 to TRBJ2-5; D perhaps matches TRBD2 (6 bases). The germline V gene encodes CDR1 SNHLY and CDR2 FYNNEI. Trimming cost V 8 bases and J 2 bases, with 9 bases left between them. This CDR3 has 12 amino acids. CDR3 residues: CASGGGQETQYF. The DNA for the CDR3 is TGTGCCAGCGGGGGAGGACAAGAGACCCAGTACTTC.

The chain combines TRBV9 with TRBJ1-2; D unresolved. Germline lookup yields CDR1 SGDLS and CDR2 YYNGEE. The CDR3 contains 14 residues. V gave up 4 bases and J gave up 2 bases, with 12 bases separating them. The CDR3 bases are TGTGCCAGCAGCACCGAGCCAGGAAACTATGGCTACACCTTC. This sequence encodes CASSTEPGNYGYTF.

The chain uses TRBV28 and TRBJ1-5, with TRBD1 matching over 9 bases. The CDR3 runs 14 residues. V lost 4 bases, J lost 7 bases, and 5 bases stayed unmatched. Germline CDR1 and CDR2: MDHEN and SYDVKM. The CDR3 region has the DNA TGTGCCAGCAGTTGGGGACAGGGAAGGCAGCCCCAGCATTTT. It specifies CASSWGQGRQPQHF.

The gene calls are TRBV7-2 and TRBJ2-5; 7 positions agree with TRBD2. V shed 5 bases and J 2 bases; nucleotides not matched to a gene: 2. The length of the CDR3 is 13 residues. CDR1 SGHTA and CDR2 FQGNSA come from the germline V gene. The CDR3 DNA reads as TGTGCCAGCAGCCCGGGGGGACAAGAGACCCAGTACTTC. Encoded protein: CASSPGGQETQYF.

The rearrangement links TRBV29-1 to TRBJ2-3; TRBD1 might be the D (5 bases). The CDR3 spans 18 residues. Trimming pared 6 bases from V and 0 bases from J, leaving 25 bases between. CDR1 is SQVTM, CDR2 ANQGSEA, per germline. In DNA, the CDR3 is TGCAGCGTCGACCGACACAGGTCCCTCACAGCTAGCACAGATACGCAGTATTTT. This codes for CSVDRHRSLTASTDTQYF.